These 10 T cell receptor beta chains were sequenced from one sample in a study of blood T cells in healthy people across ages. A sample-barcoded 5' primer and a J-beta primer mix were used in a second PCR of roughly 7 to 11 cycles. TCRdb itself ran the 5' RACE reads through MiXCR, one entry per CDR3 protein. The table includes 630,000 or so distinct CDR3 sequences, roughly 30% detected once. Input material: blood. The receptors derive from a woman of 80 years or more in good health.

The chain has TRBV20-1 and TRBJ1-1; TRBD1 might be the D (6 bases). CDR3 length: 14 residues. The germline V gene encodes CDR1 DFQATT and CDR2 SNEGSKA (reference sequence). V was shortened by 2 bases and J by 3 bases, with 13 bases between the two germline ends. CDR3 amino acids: CSARTGTGDTEAFF. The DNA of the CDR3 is TGCAGTGCTAGAACAGGGACTGGGGACACTGAAGCTTTCTTT.

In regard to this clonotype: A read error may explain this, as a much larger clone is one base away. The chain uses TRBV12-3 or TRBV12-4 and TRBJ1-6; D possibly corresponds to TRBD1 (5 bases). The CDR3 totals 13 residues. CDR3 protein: CASSRIRDSPPHF. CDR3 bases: TGTGCCAGCAGCCGCATTAGGGACTCACCCCCCCACTTT.

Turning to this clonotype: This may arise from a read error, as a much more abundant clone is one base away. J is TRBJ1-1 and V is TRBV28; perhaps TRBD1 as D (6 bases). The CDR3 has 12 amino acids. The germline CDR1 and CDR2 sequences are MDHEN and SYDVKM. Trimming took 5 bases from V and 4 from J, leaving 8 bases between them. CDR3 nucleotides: TGTGCCAGCAGTCAGGGGAGCACTGAAGCTTTCTTT. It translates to CASSQGSTEAFF.

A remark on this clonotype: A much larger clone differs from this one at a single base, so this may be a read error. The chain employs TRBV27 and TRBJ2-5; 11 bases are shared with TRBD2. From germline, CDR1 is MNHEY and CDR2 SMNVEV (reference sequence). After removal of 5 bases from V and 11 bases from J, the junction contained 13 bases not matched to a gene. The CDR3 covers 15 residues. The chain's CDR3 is CASSPTSGDYNEQYF. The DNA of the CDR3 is TGTGCCAGCAGTCCGACTAGCGGGGATTACAATGAGCAGTACTTC.

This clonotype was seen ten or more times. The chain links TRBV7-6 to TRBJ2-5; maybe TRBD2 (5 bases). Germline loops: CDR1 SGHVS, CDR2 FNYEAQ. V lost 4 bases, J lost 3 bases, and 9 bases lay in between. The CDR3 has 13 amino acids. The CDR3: CASSSSGKETQYF. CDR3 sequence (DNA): TGTGCCAGCAGCTCCTCGGGGAAAGAGACCCAGTACTTC. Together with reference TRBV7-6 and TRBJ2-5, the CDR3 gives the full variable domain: GAGVSQSPRYKVTKRGQDVALRCDPISGHVSLYWYRQALGQGPEFLTYFNYEAQQDKSGLPNDRFSAERPEGSISTLTIQRTEQRDSAMYRCASSSSGKETQYFGPGTRLLVL.

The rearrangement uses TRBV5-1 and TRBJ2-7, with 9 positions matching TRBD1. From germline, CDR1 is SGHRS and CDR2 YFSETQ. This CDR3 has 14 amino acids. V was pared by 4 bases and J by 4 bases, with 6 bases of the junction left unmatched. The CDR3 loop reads CASSKWDREYEQYF. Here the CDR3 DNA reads TGCGCCAGCAGCAAGTGGGACAGGGAGTACGAGCAGTACTTC.

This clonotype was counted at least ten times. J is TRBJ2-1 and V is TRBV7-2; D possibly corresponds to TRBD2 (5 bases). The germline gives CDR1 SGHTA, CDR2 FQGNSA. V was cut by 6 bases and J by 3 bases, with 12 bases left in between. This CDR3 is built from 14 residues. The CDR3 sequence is CASRSPTSYNEQFF. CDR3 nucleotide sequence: TGTGCCAGCAGGTCCCCAACTAGCTACAATGAGCAGTTCTTC.

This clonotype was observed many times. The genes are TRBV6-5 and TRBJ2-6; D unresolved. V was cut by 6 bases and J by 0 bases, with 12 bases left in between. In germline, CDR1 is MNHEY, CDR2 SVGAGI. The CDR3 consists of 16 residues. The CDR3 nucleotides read TGTGCCAGCAGCCTAGGCCAGGTCTCTGGGGCCAACGTCCTGACTTTC. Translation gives CASSLGQVSGANVLTF.

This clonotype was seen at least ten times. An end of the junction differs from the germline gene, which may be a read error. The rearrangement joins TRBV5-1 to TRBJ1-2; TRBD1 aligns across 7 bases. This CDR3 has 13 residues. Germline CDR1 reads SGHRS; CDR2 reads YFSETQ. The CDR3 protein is CASSLEGGYDYTF. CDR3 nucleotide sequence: TGCGCCAGCAGCTTGGAAGGGGGCTATGACTACACCTTC.

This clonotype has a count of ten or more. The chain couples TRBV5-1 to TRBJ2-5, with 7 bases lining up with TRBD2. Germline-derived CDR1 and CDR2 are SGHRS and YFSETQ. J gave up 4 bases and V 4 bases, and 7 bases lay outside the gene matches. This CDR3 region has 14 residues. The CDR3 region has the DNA TGCGCCAGCAGCCGGGAGGTTCCTCGAGAGACCCAGTACTTC. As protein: CASSREVPRETQYF.